Described below is a single T cell receptor beta chain sequence and its context. Its specificity is not known. This sample is part of a study of neoadjuvant anti-PD-1 for oral cavity cancer. Study-level findings and limits: Pretreatment Treg/Th17 ratio correlated inversely with post-treatment tumor clonality.

Profiled with immunoSEQ multiplex PCR; TCRdb holds only in-frame clones, not every one. Of around 18,000 clones listed, approximately 70% are singletons. Trimming removed 7 bases from V and 5 bases from J; junction bases left unmatched: 3. Germline lookup yields CDR1 SEHNR and CDR2 FQNEAQ (reference sequence). The CDR3 is 14 residues long. The source was PBMCs, collected before nivolumab (anti-PD-1) treatment. The J gene is TRBJ2-1, the V gene TRBV7-9, with 12 bases aligning to TRBD2. The sequence was obtained from a person aged 35-79 years with oral cavity squamous cell carcinoma. CDR3 sequence (DNA): TGTGCCAGCACCCGGACTAGCGGGAACAATGAGCAGTTCTTC. This codes for CASTRTSGNNEQFF.